The rows below give T cell receptor beta chains drawn from one sample of a study of human T cells and chemical hapten exposure. TCRdb re-derived calls from the RACE reads in MiXCR, one entry per CDR3 protein. The table lists about 42,000 distinct CDR3 sequences, approximately 9.7% of them singletons. Sequenced here: whole blood, sampled in connection with sensitization to the hapten diphenylcyclopropenone (DPC). These receptor sequences come from a woman under 40 with alopecia areata. Some clones in this sample may be carry-over from other donors' samples. Both conserved end residues are part of each CDR3. A D gene is named only where the DNA matches it firmly. Rows give clone size only sometimes, using once, few, many, or a class for an expanded clone.

CDR3aa | abundance | len | j_gene | v_gene | d_gene
CASSQDLGSEAFF | many | 13 | TRBJ1-1 | TRBV4-3 | .
CASSLAQDTGGYTF | few | 14 | TRBJ1-2 | TRBV5-1 | .
CASSLGGELYNSPLHF | . | 16 | TRBJ1-6 | TRBV7-2 | .
CASSLLGGKETQYF | many | 14 | TRBJ2-5 | TRBV6-5 | .
CASSSLGLADWVDTQYF | many | 17 | TRBJ2-3 | TRBV7-8 | .
CASSWGGNTGELFF | few | 14 | TRBJ2-2 | TRBV12-3/TRBV12-4 | .
CASSLTFSGNTIYF | . | 14 | TRBJ1-3 | TRBV7-9 | .
CASSPRPYGYTF | many | 12 | TRBJ1-2 | TRBV3-1 | .
CAISGTGQPGGPETQYF | many | 17 | TRBJ2-5 | TRBV10-3 | TRBD2
CASSPTSRAYEQYF | . | 14 | TRBJ2-7 | TRBV5-1 | .
CASSDASGGVDEQFF | few | 15 | TRBJ2-1 | TRBV6-5 | TRBD2
CASSATFQGPYEQYF | many | 15 | TRBJ2-7 | TRBV25-1 | .
CASGRGGSTDTQYF | few | 14 | TRBJ2-3 | TRBV6-4 | TRBD2
CASSLGTGEQYF | many | 12 | TRBJ2-7 | TRBV19 | .
CSAIQGGTTREEQYF | many | 15 | TRBJ2-7 | TRBV20-1 | TRBD1
CATSDSREGYGYTF | . | 14 | TRBJ1-2 | TRBV24-1 | .
CASKRGTNTEAFF | few | 13 | TRBJ1-1 | TRBV6-1 | .
CASSQEGGNEQYF | few | 13 | TRBJ2-7 | TRBV3-1 | .
CASSELGESSYEQYF | many | 15 | TRBJ2-7 | TRBV6-1 | .
CASSYTRYYEQYF | many | 13 | TRBJ2-7 | TRBV6-6 | .
CASSHLTGGYTF | . | 12 | TRBJ1-2 | TRBV16 | .
CASSNRQGANYGYTF | . | 15 | TRBJ1-2 | TRBV3-1 | TRBD1
CASSFLRMGDSPLHF | . | 15 | TRBJ1-6 | TRBV27 | .
CASRNGPGRGTDTQYF | few | 16 | TRBJ2-3 | TRBV6-6 | .
CAWSVNAGYQETQYF | few | 15 | TRBJ2-5 | TRBV30 | .
CASSDGDRGGETQYF | . | 15 | TRBJ2-5 | TRBV11-2 | TRBD1
CASSLAGGAEQFF | many | 13 | TRBJ2-1 | TRBV7-6 | .